These 18 T cell receptor beta chains were all obtained from the same sample, sequenced in a study of blood T cells in healthy people across ages (dated by TCRdb to the mid-2010s). Library creation used 5' RACE. The listed sequencing device is Illumina HiSeq 2500. A second PCR of about 7 to 12 cycles was run with a J-beta primer mix and a sample-barcoded 5' primer. The raw public data were reprocessed by TCRdb itself: fastp quality trimming at Q25, MiXCR clonotype calling, in-frame beta chains only. CDR3 protein duplicates are merged, each entry listing the most common genes and DNA. Recorded for this sample are some 850,000 distinct CDR3 sequences; approximately 24% of them occurred a single time. Around 3% of the sample comes from the top ten. These data also featured in a second study, about T cells of mothers and their children.

The specimen sequenced was blood. These receptors originate from a boy between 10 and 17 years old in good health.

The CDR3 loop is CASSMTSGDQETQYF. In DNA, the CDR3 is TGTGCCAGCAGCATGACTAGCGGGGACCAAGAGACCCAGTACTTC. This chain links TRBV12-3 or TRBV12-4 with TRBJ2-5, with 11 bases that match TRBD2. The CDR3 spans 15 residues. The V and J ends lost 6 bases and 0 bases, in that order; junction bases with no gene match: 3.

This chain links TRBV6-5 with TRBJ1-2; the D is unclear. Germline CDR1 and CDR2: MNHEY and SVGAGI. Trimming removed 6 bases from V and 8 bases from J, with 25 bases in between. This CDR3 is built from 16 residues. Written as DNA, the CDR3 is TGTGCCAGCAGCCCACTTGAGGGTCTCCTCAACGGGGGCTACACCTTC. It is translated as CASSPLEGLLNGGYTF.

Only a few counts were recorded for this clonotype. The V call is TRBV4-2, the J call TRBJ1-2; possibly TRBD1 for D (5 bases). Germline V gene data show CDR1 as LGHNA and CDR2 as YNFKEQ. The CDR3 has 14 residues. V was pared by 1 base and J by 4 bases, with 10 bases between. In nucleotides, the CDR3 is TGTGCCAGCAGCCAAGGGGGGGGTCCCTATGGCTACACCTTC. Translating gives CASSQGGGPYGYTF.

The rearrangement joins TRBV24-1 to TRBJ2-5; 14 bases are shared with TRBD2. The DNA matches TRBJ2-1 better at its end, which makes the J call doubtful. The CDR3 contains 15 residues. Germline V lookup: CDR1 KGHDR, CDR2 SFDVKD. The CDR3 sequence: CATSDGTSGGNEQFF. The CDR3 region has the DNA TGTGCCACCAGTGATGGGACTAGCGGGGGAAATGAGCAGTTCTTC.

The chain couples TRBV2 to TRBJ1-1; 8 positions match TRBD1. The germline V gene has CDR1 SNHLY and CDR2 FYNNEI. The CDR3 contains 14 residues. Losses at the gene ends were 9 bases for V and 2 bases for J; bases not matched to a gene: 8. The CDR3 sequence: CASASQGANTEAFF. The DNA for the CDR3 is TGTGCCAGTGCATCGCAGGGGGCCAACACTGAAGCTTTCTTT.

The chain couples TRBV20-1 to TRBJ1-1; D call uncertain. The V end was cut by 1 base, the J end by 0 bases, with 12 bases between. Germline V gene sequence: CDR1 DFQATT, CDR2 SNEGSKA (reference sequence). This CDR3 comprises 15 residues. The CDR3 spells CSARAFSIMNTEAFF. The CDR3 coding sequence is TGCAGTGCTAGAGCCTTTAGTATAATGAACACTGAAGCTTTCTTT.

This clonotype turned up a few times. The V call is TRBV20-1, the J call TRBJ1-1; 9 bases are a match to TRBD1. This CDR3 comprises 14 residues. V lost 5 bases to trimming and J lost 5 bases; unmatched junction nucleotides: 9. Per the germline V gene, CDR1 is DFQATT and CDR2 is SNEGSKA (reference sequence). The CDR3 bases are TGCAGTGCTGCCGTGGGACAGGGAAAAACTGAAGCTTTCTTT. Its translation: CSAAVGQGKTEAFF.

This clonotype turned up a few times. The rearrangement uses TRBV7-6 and TRBJ2-1; TRBD2 matches at 7 bases. Trimming cost V 4 bases and J 8 bases; bases outside gene matches: 2. Per germline, CDR1 SGHVS and CDR2 FNYEAQ. The length of the CDR3 is 12 residues. The CDR3 region is CASSSAGYEQFF. The CDR3 DNA reads as TGTGCCAGCAGCTCAGCGGGGTATGAGCAGTTCTTC.

V is TRBV6-5 and J is TRBJ1-1; 8 nucleotides match TRBD1. CDR3 length: 14 amino acids. CDR1 and CDR2 from the germline V gene are MNHEY and SVGAGI. Trimming cost V 5 bases and J 5 bases; bases outside gene matches: 7. The CDR3 sequence: CASSPRQGRTEAFF. CDR3 nucleotides: TGTGCCAGCAGTCCGCGACAGGGGAGGACTGAAGCTTTCTTT.

A note on this clonotype: Just one base apart from a much larger clone, this may be a read error. The chain uses TRBV10-3 and TRBJ2-5, with D uncertain. Germline V CDR1 and CDR2: ENHRY, SYGVKD. The CDR3 is 12 residues long. The CDR3 sequence: CAISEDSETRYF. The CDR3 DNA reads as TGTGCCATCAGTGAAGATTCGGAGACCCGGTACTTC.

The V call is TRBV29-1, the J call TRBJ2-5; D is possibly TRBD2 (6 bases). The CDR3 sequence is 12 residues long. From germline, CDR1 is SQVTM and CDR2 ANQGSEA. V gave up 2 bases and J gave up 8 bases, with 12 bases separating them. Written as DNA, the CDR3 is TGCAGCGTTGAATGCAGGGAGGAAACCCAGTACTTC. Amino acids: CSVECREETQYF.

This clonotype occurred a few times. The chain is built from TRBV12-3 or TRBV12-4 and TRBJ2-5; 8 nucleotides agree with TRBD2. V gave up 9 bases and J gave up 2 bases; unmatched junction bases: 5. There are 13 residues in the CDR3. Here the CDR3 reads CASLTSGQETQYF. The DNA of the CDR3 is TGTGCCAGTCTTACTAGCGGACAAGAGACCCAGTACTTC.

The gene calls are TRBV12-3 or TRBV12-4 and TRBJ2-7; D unclear. V lost 3 bases, J lost 0 bases, and 9 bases lay in between. This CDR3 contains 14 residues. The CDR3 DNA reads TGTGCCAGCAGTTTCGTCGGCTTCTCCTACGAGCAGTACTTC. Encoded protein: CASSFVGFSYEQYF.

This clonotype was detected only a few times. The chain has TRBV12-3 or TRBV12-4 and TRBJ1-1; no clear D gene. V was cut by 5 bases and J by 4 bases, with 14 bases left in between. The length of the CDR3 is 14 residues. The DNA for the CDR3 is TGTGCCAGCAGTGTGGGCCCATGGAGCACTGAAGCTTTCTTT. This codes for CASSVGPWSTEAFF.

This clonotype was counted a few times. V usage is TRBV6-6 and J usage is TRBJ2-5; 8 bases align to TRBD2. This CDR3 spans 15 amino acids. Germline V CDR1 and CDR2: MNHNY, SVGAGI (reference sequence). The V segment lost 6 bases and the J segment 2 bases; nucleotides outside the gene matches: 8. The CDR3 DNA follows: TGTGCCAGCAGCAGCTTAGCGGGGCCGCAAGAGACCCAGTACTTC. Translation: CASSSLAGPQETQYF.

The CDR3 loop is CASSYSGGPSNEQYF. DNA of the CDR3: TGTGCCAGCAGTTACTCGGGTGGCCCCAGTAACGAGCAGTACTTC. The chain couples TRBV6-5 to TRBJ2-5; unclear D gene. The J call is in doubt because the DNA end fits TRBJ2-7 better. The CDR3 runs 15 residues. CDR1 and CDR2 (germline): MNHEY, SVGAGI.

There are a few counts of this clonotype. Sequence at one end of the junction differs from germline and may be a read error. The V call is TRBV27, the J call TRBJ2-1; 8 bases fit TRBD1. Germline V gene sequence: CDR1 MNHEY, CDR2 SMNVEV (reference sequence). This CDR3 is built from 14 residues. This chain's CDR3 is CASGGTGPYNEQFF. The CDR3, as DNA: TGCGCCAGTGGGGGGACAGGCCCCTACAATGAGCAGTTCTTC.

The chain is built from TRBV20-1 and TRBJ1-2; the D gene is possibly TRBD1 (5 bases). Germline V gene sequence: CDR1 DFQATT, CDR2 SNEGSKA (reference sequence). This CDR3 is built from 16 residues. The V end lost 0 bases, the J end lost 5 bases, and 19 bases lay between the germline ends. This chain's CDR3 is CSARDPRGGTGYGYTF. In DNA form, the CDR3 reads TGCAGTGCTAGAGATCCACGGGGGGGGACGGGGTATGGCTACACCTTC.